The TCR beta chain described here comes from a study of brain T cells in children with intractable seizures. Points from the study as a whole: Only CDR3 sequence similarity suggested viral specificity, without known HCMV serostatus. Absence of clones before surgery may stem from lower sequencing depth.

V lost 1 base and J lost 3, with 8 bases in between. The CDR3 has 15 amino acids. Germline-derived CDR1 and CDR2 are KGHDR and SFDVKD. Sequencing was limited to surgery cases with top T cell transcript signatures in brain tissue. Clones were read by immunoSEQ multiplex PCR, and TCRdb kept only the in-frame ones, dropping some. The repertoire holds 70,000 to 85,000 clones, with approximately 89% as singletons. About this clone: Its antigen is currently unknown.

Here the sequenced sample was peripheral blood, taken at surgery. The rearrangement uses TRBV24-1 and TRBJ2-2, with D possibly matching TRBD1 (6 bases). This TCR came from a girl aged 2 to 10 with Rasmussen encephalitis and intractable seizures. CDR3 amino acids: CATSDFRGDTGELFF. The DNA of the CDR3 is TGTGCCACCAGTGATTTCAGGGGCGACACCGGGGAGCTGTTTTTT.